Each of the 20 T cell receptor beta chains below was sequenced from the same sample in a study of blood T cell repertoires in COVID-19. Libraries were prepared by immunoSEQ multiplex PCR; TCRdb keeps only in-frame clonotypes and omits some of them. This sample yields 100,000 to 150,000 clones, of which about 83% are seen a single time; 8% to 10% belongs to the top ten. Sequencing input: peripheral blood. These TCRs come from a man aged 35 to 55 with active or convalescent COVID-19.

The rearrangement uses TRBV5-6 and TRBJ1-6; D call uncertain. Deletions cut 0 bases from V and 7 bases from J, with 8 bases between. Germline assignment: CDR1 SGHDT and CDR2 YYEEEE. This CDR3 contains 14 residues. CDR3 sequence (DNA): TGTGCCAGCAGCTTGGATGACGGGAATTCACCCCTCCACTTT. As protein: CASSLDDGNSPLHF.

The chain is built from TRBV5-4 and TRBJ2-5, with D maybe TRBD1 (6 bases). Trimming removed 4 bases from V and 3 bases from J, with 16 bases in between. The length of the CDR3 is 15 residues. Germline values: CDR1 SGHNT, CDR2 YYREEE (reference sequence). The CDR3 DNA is TGTGCCAGCAGCCAGGGGTTGTTAGGGGAAGAGACCCAGTACTTC. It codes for CASSQGLLGEETQYF.

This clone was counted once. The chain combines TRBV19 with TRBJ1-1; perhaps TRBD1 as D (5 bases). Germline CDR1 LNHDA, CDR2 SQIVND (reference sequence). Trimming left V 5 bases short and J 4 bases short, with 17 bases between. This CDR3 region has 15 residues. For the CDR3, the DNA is TGTGCCAGTAGTCCCAAGGTGGGGGGGGGCACTGAAGCTTTCTTT. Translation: CASSPKVGGGTEAFF.

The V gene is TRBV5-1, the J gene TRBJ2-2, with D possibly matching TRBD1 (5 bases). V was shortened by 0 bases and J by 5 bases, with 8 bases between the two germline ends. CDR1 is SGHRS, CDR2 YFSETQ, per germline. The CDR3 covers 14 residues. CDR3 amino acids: CASSLGAGTGELFF. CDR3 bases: TGCGCCAGCAGCTTGGGGGCAGGGACCGGGGAGCTGTTTTTT.

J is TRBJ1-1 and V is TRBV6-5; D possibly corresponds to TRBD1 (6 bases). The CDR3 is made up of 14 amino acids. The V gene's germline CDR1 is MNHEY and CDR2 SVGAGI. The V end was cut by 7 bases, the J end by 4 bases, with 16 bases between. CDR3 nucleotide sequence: TGTGCCAGCACTCAGGGGCCCTCGGGCACTGAAGCTTTCTTT. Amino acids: CASTQGPSGTEAFF.

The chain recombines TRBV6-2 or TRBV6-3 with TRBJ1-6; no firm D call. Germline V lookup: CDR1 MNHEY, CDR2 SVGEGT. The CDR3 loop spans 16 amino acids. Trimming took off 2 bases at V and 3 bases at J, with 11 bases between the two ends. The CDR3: CASSYQDISYNSPLHF. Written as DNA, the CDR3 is TGTGCCAGCAGTTACCAAGACATCAGCTATAATTCACCCCTCCACTTT.

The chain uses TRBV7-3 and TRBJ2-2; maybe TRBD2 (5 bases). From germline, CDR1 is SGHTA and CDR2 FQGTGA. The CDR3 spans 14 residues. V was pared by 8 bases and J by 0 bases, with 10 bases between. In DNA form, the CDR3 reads TGTGCCAGCGGAAGGGAGTCGAACACCGGGGAGCTGTTTTTT. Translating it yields CASGRESNTGELFF.

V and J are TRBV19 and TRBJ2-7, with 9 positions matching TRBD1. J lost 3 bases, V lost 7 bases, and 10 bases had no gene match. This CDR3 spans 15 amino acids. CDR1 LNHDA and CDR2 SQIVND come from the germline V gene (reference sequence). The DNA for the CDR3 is TGTGCCAGTAACGCTCGGGGACAGGGAGACTACGAGCAGTACTTC. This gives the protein CASNARGQGDYEQYF.

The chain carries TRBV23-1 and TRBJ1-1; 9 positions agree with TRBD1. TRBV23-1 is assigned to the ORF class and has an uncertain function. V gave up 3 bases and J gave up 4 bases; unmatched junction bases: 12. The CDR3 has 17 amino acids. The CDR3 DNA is TGCGCCAGCAGTCATCCGGGACAGGGCTCCCCGGGCACTGAAGCTTTCTTT. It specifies CASSHPGQGSPGTEAFF.

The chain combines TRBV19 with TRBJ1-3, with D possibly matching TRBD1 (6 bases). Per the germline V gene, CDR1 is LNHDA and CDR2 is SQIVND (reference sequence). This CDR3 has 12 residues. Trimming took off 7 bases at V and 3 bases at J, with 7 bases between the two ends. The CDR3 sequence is CASKGDGNTIYF. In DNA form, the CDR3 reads TGTGCCAGTAAGGGGGATGGAAACACCATATATTTT.

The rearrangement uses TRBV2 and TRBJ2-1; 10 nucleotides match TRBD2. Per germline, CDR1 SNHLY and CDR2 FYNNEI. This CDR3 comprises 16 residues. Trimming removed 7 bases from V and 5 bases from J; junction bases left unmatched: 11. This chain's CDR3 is CASNSPGTSDDNEQFF. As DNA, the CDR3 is TGTGCCAGCAATTCCCCGGGGACTAGCGATGACAATGAGCAGTTCTTC.

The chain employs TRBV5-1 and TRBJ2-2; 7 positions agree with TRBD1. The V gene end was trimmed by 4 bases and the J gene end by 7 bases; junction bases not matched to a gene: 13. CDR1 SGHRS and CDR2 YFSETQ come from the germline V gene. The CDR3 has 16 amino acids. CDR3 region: CASSPLGQEEIGELFF. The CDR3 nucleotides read TGCGCCAGCAGCCCCCTCGGACAGGAGGAGATCGGGGAGCTGTTTTTT.

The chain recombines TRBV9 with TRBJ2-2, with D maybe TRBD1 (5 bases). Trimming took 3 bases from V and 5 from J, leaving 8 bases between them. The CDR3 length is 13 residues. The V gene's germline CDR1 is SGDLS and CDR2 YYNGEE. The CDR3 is CASSAGNTGELFF. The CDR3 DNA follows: TGTGCCAGCAGCGCAGGGAATACCGGGGAGCTGTTTTTT.

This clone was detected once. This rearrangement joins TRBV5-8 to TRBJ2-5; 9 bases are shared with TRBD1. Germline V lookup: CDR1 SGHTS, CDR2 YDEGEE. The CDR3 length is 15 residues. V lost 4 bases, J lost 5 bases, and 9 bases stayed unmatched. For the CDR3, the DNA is TGTGCCAGCAGCCCAAACAGGGGGCCGTGGGAGACCCAGTACTTC. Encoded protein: CASSPNRGPWETQYF. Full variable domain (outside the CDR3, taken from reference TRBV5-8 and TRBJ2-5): EAGVTQSPTHLIKTRGQQATLRCSPISGHTSVYWYQQALGLGLQFLLWYDEGEERNRGNFPPRFSGRQFPNYSSELNVNALELEDSALYLCASSPNRGPWETQYFGPGTRLLVL.

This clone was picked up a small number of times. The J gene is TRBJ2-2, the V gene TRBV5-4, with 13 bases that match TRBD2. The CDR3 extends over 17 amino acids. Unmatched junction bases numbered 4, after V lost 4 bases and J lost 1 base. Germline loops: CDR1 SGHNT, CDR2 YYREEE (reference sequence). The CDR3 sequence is CASSKGLAGRNTGELFF. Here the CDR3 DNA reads TGTGCCAGCAGCAAGGGACTAGCGGGGAGGAACACCGGGGAGCTGTTTTTT.

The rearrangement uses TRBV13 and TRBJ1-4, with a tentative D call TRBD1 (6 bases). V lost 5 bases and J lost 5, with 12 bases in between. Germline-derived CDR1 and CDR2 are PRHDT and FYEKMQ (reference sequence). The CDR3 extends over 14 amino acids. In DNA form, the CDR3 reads TGTGCCAGCAGCCAGAGGACAGAAAATGAAAAACTGTTTTTT. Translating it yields CASSQRTENEKLFF.

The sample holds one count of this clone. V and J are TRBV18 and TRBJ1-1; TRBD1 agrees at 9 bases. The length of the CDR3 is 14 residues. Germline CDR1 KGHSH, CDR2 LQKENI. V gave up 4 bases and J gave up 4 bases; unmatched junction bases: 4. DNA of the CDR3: TGTGCCAGCTCACTACAGGGGGCAGCCACTGAAGCTTTCTTT. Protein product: CASSLQGAATEAFF.

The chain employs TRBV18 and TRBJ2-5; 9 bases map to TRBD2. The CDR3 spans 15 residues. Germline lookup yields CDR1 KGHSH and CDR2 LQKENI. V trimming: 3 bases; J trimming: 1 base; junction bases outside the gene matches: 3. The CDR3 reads CASSPSSGIQETQYF. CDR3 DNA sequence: TGTGCCAGCTCACCTTCTAGCGGGATCCAAGAGACCCAGTACTTC.

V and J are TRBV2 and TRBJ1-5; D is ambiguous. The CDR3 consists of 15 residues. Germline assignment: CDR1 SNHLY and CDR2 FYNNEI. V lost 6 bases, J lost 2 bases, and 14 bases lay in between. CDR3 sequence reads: CASSMDSIRNQPQHF. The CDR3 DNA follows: TGTGCCAGCAGCATGGACTCGATCCGCAATCAGCCCCAGCATTTT.

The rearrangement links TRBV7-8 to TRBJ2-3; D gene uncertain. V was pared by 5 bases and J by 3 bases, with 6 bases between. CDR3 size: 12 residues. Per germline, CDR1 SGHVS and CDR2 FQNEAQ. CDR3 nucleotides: TGTGCCAGCAGCCGTCAGACAGATACGCAGTATTTT. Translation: CASSRQTDTQYF.